This T cell receptor (beta chain) originates from a study of beta chain features in type 1 diabetes. Findings and caveats of the study: Significant though moderate, a shortening of TCRB CDR3s appeared in all four CD4+ subsets of Type 1 diabetes patients.

All of the isolated RNA was reverse transcribed, so expressed TCRB transcripts were sequenced. Clones were read by immunoSEQ multiplex PCR, and TCRdb kept only the in-frame ones, dropping some. Counted here are around 260,000 clones, roughly 20% occurring once; the ten biggest clones make up about 0.027%. Donors underwent one heparinised blood draw, 95 to 150 mL on average. CD4+ naive, central memory, regulatory and stem cell-like memory cells were sorted via CD45RO/CCR7/CD25/CD127/CD95/CD27. Sorted populations were all over 98% pure. There are a few counts of this clone. As yet, its antigen is unknown. The specimen was naive CD4+ T cells from blood. The TCR comes from a woman between 40 and 50 years old with type 1 diabetes.

CDR3 region: CASSVGPGAGNTEAFF. CDR3 sequence (DNA): TGTGCCAGCAGCGTAGGTCCAGGTGCGGGGAACACTGAAGCTTTCTTT. The rearrangement joins TRBV9 to TRBJ1-1; unclear D gene. This CDR3 contains 16 residues. Germline V gene lookup returns CDR1 SGDLS and CDR2 YYNGEE. V was shortened by 0 bases and J by 1 base, with 13 bases between the two germline ends.